The present T cell receptor (beta chain) was sequenced within a study of cytomegalovirus exposure and HLA in healthy donors. The wider study: As released early, the data held roughly 85 million unique TCRs from HLA-typed donors.

CDR3 length equals 17 residues. V shed 3 bases and J 0 bases; nucleotides not matched to a gene: 12. The V gene's germline CDR1 is SGHRS and CDR2 YFSETQ. A word on this clone: The antigen remains unidentified.

In the PCR, 60 Vbeta and 13 Jbeta primers were used. Measured with immunoSEQ multiplex PCR; TCRdb has only the in-frame clones, and not every one. Counted here are 100,000 to 150,000 clones, about two thirds occurring once; the ten biggest clones make up 2.6%. Whole-study findings and limits: The likely explanation for a cluster of highly shared sequence variants was sequencing artifact. Associated with HLA alleles at 0.05 false discovery rate in a later analysis were some 18,000 TCR beta sequences.

Sequenced sample: PBMCs. The clonotype originates from a woman in her sixties or seventies in good health and CMV-seropositive. V and J are TRBV5-1 and TRBJ2-7, with 7 bases aligning to TRBD1. The CDR3 is CASSSGLAGTASYEQYF. The CDR3 DNA reads as TGCGCCAGCAGCTCGGGATTGGCCGGGACAGCCTCCTACGAGCAGTACTTC.